These 18 T cell receptor beta chains share one sample of origin, sequenced in a study of OX40 agonist ivuxolimab in advanced cancers. Data came from immunoSEQ multiplex PCR; TCRdb stores just in-frame clones and leaves some out. This sample has around 20,000 clones, with roughly 86% found just once. The material sequenced was CD4+ or CD8+ T cells sorted from blood, taken in a trial of the OX40 agonist ivuxolimab. The receptor source for this set is an adult with an advanced solid tumor such as melanoma, head and neck, liver or kidney cancer.

The chain employs TRBV5-4 and TRBJ1-2; possibly TRBD1 for D (6 bases). The CDR3 has 14 amino acids. Germline loops: CDR1 SGHNT, CDR2 YYREEE (reference sequence). Trimming left V 4 bases short and J 3 bases short, with 13 bases between. The CDR3: CASSPGGLDYGYTF. As DNA, the CDR3 is TGTGCCAGCAGCCCGGGGGGGCTAGACTATGGCTACACCTTC.

Worth noting for this clone: Other nucleotide sequences from this sample produce the same CDR3. The genes are TRBV5-1 and TRBJ1-3; weak D call: TRBD1 (6 bases). Germline V gives CDR1 SGHRS, CDR2 YFSETQ. Trimming took off 4 bases at V and 0 bases at J, with 11 bases between the two ends. The CDR3 totals 15 residues. CDR3 region: CASSDTGYSGNTIYF. CDR3 nucleotides: TGCGCCAGCAGCGATACAGGGTACTCTGGAAACACCATATATTTT.

DNA for the CDR3: TGTGCCAGCAGTTTAGACCAAGGCCTTAGCACAGATACGCAGTATTTT. Its translation: CASSLDQGLSTDTQYF. V and J are TRBV2 and TRBJ2-3; D remains unclear. This CDR3 region has 16 residues. The V end lost 5 bases, the J end lost 0 bases, and 15 bases lay between the germline ends. Germline V gene lookup returns CDR1 SNHLY and CDR2 FYNNEI.

The rearrangement uses TRBV29-1 and TRBJ2-7; D might be TRBD1 (5 bases). The CDR3 runs to 13 residues. Trimming stripped 3 bases from V and 1 base from J, with 10 bases between. Germline V lookup: CDR1 SQVTM, CDR2 ANQGSEA. This chain's CDR3 is CSVDWGSSYEQYF. CDR3 coding DNA: TGCAGCGTTGATTGGGGCAGTTCCTACGAGCAGTACTTC.

CDR3 sequence reads: CASSWTARRDQPQHF. The CDR3 nucleotides are TGTGCCAGCAGTTGGACAGCTCGTCGGGATCAGCCCCAGCATTTT. This rearrangement joins TRBV6-5 to TRBJ1-5; perhaps TRBD1 as D (6 bases). Looked up from germline, CDR1 is MNHEY and CDR2 is SVGAGI. This CDR3 is built from 15 residues. The germline V and J ends were trimmed by 4 bases and 5 bases, with 15 bases remaining between them.

The V call is TRBV27, the J call TRBJ2-3; D possibly uses TRBD1 or TRBD2 (5 bases each). The germline CDR1 and CDR2 sequences are MNHEY and SMNVEV (reference sequence). V dropped 6 bases and J dropped 7 bases, with 17 bases sitting between them. This CDR3 has 14 amino acids. Here the CDR3 reads CASSSGTSGNTQYF. The CDR3, as DNA: TGTGCCAGCAGCTCTGGGACCTCAGGGAATACGCAGTATTTT.

This clone was seen more than once but under ten times. This chain joins TRBV5-1 and TRBJ2-7; 7 positions agree with TRBD1. V dropped 2 bases and J dropped 3; count of bases not matched to a gene: 5. Germline-derived CDR1 and CDR2 are SGHRS and YFSETQ. This CDR3 is built from 14 residues. In DNA, the CDR3 is TGCGCCAGCAGCTTCGCCGGGACAGACTACGAGCAGTACTTC. Translating it yields CASSFAGTDYEQYF.

The chain carries TRBV30 and TRBJ1-1; unclear D gene. CDR1 and CDR2 from the germline V gene are GTSNPN and SVGIG (reference sequence). This CDR3 is 14 amino acids long. V shed 3 bases and J shed 1 base, with 12 bases lying between them. The CDR3 sequence: CAWSWTAANTEAFF. CDR3 nucleotides: TGTGCCTGGAGCTGGACGGCCGCGAACACTGAAGCTTTCTTT.

The V gene is TRBV27, the J gene TRBJ2-7; TRBD2 might be the D (7 bases). The CDR3 length is 15 residues. Germline V gives CDR1 MNHEY, CDR2 SMNVEV (reference sequence). Trimming stripped 7 bases from V and 3 bases from J, with 19 bases between. The CDR3 nucleotides are TGTGCCAGCACCATGGCGGGGGCGAAATTCTACGAGCAGTACTTC. Protein sequence: CASTMAGAKFYEQYF.

The J gene is TRBJ1-2, the V gene TRBV9; 12 nucleotides match TRBD1. The CDR3 contains 13 residues. V was pared by 3 bases and J by 7 bases, with 1 base of the junction left unmatched. Germline loops: CDR1 SGDLS, CDR2 YYNGEE. Here the CDR3 DNA reads TGTGCCAGCAGCGAGGGACAGGGGGCTGGCTACACCTTC. Translating it yields CASSEGQGAGYTF.

The CDR3 here is CASSGRGTEAFF. The CDR3 region has the DNA TGCGCCAGCAGCGGCAGAGGGACTGAAGCTTTCTTT. J is TRBJ1-1 and V is TRBV5-1; D ambiguous. The CDR3 runs 12 residues. Trimming pared 4 bases from V and 5 bases from J, leaving 9 bases between. CDR1 is SGHRS, CDR2 YFSETQ, per germline. The complete variable domain, with remaining parts taken from reference TRBV5-1 and TRBJ1-1, reads KAGVTQTPRYLIKTRGQQVTLSCSPISGHRSVSWYQQTPGQGLQFLFEYFSETQRNKGNFPGRFSGRQFSNSRSEMNVSTLELGDSALYLCASSGRGTEAFFGQGTRLTVV.

V gene TRBV7-3 combines with J gene TRBJ2-3; D is ambiguous. V was pared by 4 bases and J by 1 base, with 9 bases between. The CDR3 consists of 14 residues. Germline CDR1 is SGHTA and CDR2 is FQGTGA. The CDR3: CASSSIDGTDTQYF. CDR3 DNA: TGTGCCAGCAGCTCAATCGATGGCACAGATACGCAGTATTTT.

The chain has TRBV29-1 and TRBJ2-7; weak D call: TRBD1 (5 bases). The CDR3 spans 11 residues. Germline-derived CDR1 and CDR2 are SQVTM and ANQGSEA. The germline V and J ends were trimmed by 5 bases and 4 bases, with 9 bases remaining between them. The CDR3 region has the DNA TGCAGCGTTATTAAGGGGTACGAGCAGTACTTC. As protein: CSVIKGYEQYF.

The V and J genes are TRBV4-1 and TRBJ2-7; D uncertain. Trimming stripped 0 bases from V and 0 bases from J, with 12 bases between. Germline V gene sequence: CDR1 MGHRA, CDR2 YSYEKL. The CDR3 loop spans 16 amino acids. The CDR3 nucleotides are TGCGCCAGCAGCCAAGAAGCGTTCTCCAGCTCCTACGAGCAGTACTTC. It codes for CASSQEAFSSSYEQYF.

This clone was picked up a small number of times. The chain combines TRBV30 with TRBJ1-1; 7 positions agree with TRBD1. This CDR3 region has 14 residues. CDR1 and CDR2 from the germline V gene are GTSNPN and SVGIG (reference sequence). With V trimmed by 4 bases and J by 1 base, 6 bases remained unmatched. CDR3 nucleotides: TGTGCCTGGAAATGGGACAGCTCGAACACTGAAGCTTTCTTT. It specifies CAWKWDSSNTEAFF.

This clone was recorded only once. The chain employs TRBV21-1 and TRBJ2-7; the table assigns TRBD1, which was not confirmed against the DNA. TRBV21-1 is a listed pseudogene. There are 15 residues in the CDR3. The CDR3 sequence is CASSNQGQGRHEQYF. The DNA of the CDR3 is TGTGCCAGCAGCAATCAGGGACAGGGACGACACGAGCAGTACTTC.

The genes are TRBV30 and TRBJ1-5, with a possible D match to TRBD1 (5 bases). V lost 5 bases and J 0 bases, leaving 11 bases between the germline ends. CDR1 and CDR2 from the germline V gene are GTSNPN and SVGIG (reference sequence). This CDR3 is built from 14 residues. The CDR3 protein is CAWGTGYSNQPQHF. The CDR3 DNA is TGTGCCTGGGGTACAGGATATAGCAATCAGCCCCAGCATTTT.

The gene calls are TRBV4-3 and TRBJ2-1; D may match TRBD1 or TRBD2 (5 bases each). Trimming stripped 4 bases from V and 6 bases from J, with 19 bases between. The CDR3 covers 16 residues. Germline CDR1 is LGHNA and CDR2 is YSLEER. CDR3: CASSPNWQGVANEQFF. CDR3 sequence (DNA): TGCGCCAGCAGCCCTAACTGGCAGGGAGTAGCCAATGAGCAGTTCTTC.